Here is one TCR beta chain with its context. Antigen specificity is unknown. The junction differs from germline at one of its ends, possibly a read error. The data originate from a study of tumor-infiltrating lymphocytes in primary liver carcinoma. Study background: The patient group consisted of men and women aged 30 to 69 years. Tumor lesions were T1-T3 N0M0 and spanned about 4.2 to 10 cm.

The template, roughly 550 ng total RNA, yielded TCR beta cDNA made with a constant-region primer. ARM-PCR, slightly modified, supplied the TCR beta libraries through three nested multiplex PCR rounds. A C-beta reverse primer and TRBV1-TRBV30 forward primers served in each of the first two PCR rounds, at ten to eleven cycles apiece. TCRdb recomputed calls from the multiplex PCR reads with MiXCR, one row per CDR3 protein. Of around 190,000 distinct CDR3 sequences in the sample, just under 85% are singletons; the top ten hold 15% to 20%. Overall study results and limits: Pairs comparing tumor with adjacent tissue or blood overlapped less than pairs drawn from tumor regions. Significantly greater top-250-clone fractions characterized tumors relative to blood (p = 0.039).

Co-extraction yielded RNA and DNA from roughly 20-30 mg of unsorted bulk tissue. Germline CDR1 and CDR2: SGHNT and YENEEA. The CDR3 contains 12 residues. This clonotype was obtained from a middle-aged man with primary liver carcinoma and hepatitis B virus infection. This sequence joins TRBV11-3 and TRBJ2-1; no definite D call. Sequences were obtained from tumor tissue from primary liver carcinoma. CDR3 residues: CASSLNADEQLF. The CDR3 region has the DNA TGTGCTAGCAGCTTAAATGCTGATGAGCAGTTATTC.